One and the same sample provided the 4 T cell receptor beta chains below, sequenced in a study of blood T cell repertoires in COVID-19. TCRdb keeps only in-frame clones here, not all; method: immunoSEQ multiplex PCR. The sample holds 200,000 to 300,000 clones; roughly 90% are singletons and the top ten take about 0.65%. The sequenced sample was peripheral blood. All receptors come from a human donor in a cohort sampled during active COVID-19.

The rearrangement joins TRBV10-2 to TRBJ1-5, with 7 bases matching TRBD1. Looked up from germline, CDR1 is WSHSY and CDR2 is SAAADI. The CDR3 is 13 amino acids. Trimming took 9 bases from V and 5 from J; bases not matched to a gene: 7. CDR3 coding DNA: TGCGCCAGTAGGGGACAGACGGATCAGCCCCAGCATTTT. It yields the protein CASRGQTDQPQHF.

This sequence joins TRBV7-6 and TRBJ2-7; 10 bases agree with TRBD2. With 6 bases clipped from V and 6 bases from J, the junction kept 8 bases outside the gene matches. Germline-derived CDR1 and CDR2 are SGHVS and FNYEAQ. CDR3 size: 14 residues. The CDR3, as DNA: TGTGCCAGCAGTTTTCTAGCGGGAGATGGCGAGCAGTACTTC. The encoded protein is CASSFLAGDGEQYF.

In this sample, this clone turned up once. The J gene is TRBJ2-1, the V gene TRBV7-8; the match to TRBD2 covers 14 bases. From germline, CDR1 is SGHVS and CDR2 FQNEAQ. The CDR3 spans 17 residues. The V segment lost 1 base and the J segment 10 bases; nucleotides outside the gene matches: 9. The CDR3 coding sequence is TGTGCCAGCAGCTTAGTCCAGGGACTAGCGGGAGCTCAAGAGCAGTTCTTC. This gives the protein CASSLVQGLAGAQEQFF.

V usage is TRBV24-1 and J usage is TRBJ1-3; 7 bases line up with TRBD1. CDR1 and CDR2 (germline): KGHDR, SFDVKD. This CDR3 contains 17 residues. V dropped 4 bases and J dropped 2; count of bases not matched to a gene: 10. CDR3 DNA: TGTGCCACCAGTGACCCCCGACAGGGTTCGGCTGGAAACACCATATATTTT. Translation: CATSDPRQGSAGNTIYF.